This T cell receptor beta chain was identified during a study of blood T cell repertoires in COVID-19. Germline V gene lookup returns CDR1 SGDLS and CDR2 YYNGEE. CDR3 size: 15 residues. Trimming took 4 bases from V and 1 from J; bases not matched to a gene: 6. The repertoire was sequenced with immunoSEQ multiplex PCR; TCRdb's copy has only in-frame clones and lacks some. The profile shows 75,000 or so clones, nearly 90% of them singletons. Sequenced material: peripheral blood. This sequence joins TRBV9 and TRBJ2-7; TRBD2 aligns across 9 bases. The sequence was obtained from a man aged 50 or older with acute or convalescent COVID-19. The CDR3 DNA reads TGTGCCAGCAGCCAAAGCGGGGGGTCTTCCTACGAGCAGTACTTC. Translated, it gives CASSQSGGSSYEQYF.